Sequencing of this T cell receptor beta chain was carried out in a study of cytomegalovirus exposure and HLA in healthy donors. Primers for the PCR totalled 60 Vbeta and 13 Jbeta. Repertoires were generated with immunoSEQ multiplex PCR, while TCRdb's copy carries only in-frame clones and drops some. The top ten hold about 1.5% of the sample, which has about 190,000 clones, approximately 79% seen once. This clone came up a few times. The CDR3 sequence is 13 residues long. With 3 bases clipped from V and 6 bases from J, the junction kept 4 bases outside the gene matches. Germline V gene data show CDR1 as SEHNR and CDR2 as FQNEAQ (reference sequence).

The chain recombines TRBV7-9 with TRBJ1-1, with 7 bases matching TRBD1. The origin of this receptor is a woman aged 18-35 years in good health and CMV-seronegative. Sequenced input: PBMCs. CDR3 sequence: CASSLQDRPEAFF. The DNA for the CDR3 is TGTGCCAGCAGCTTGCAGGACAGGCCTGAAGCTTTCTTT.